The 2 T cell receptor beta chains listed next were all sequenced from one sample in a study of blood T cells in healthy people across ages. The use of a sample-barcoded 5' primer and a J-beta primer mix characterized a second PCR of about 7 to 12 cycles. From the 5' RACE reads, TCRdb called clonotypes with MiXCR, one entry per CDR3 protein. The profile covers 1.8 million or so distinct CDR3 sequences, with approximately 40% appearing a single time and under 25% taken by the ten largest. The source material was blood. The origin of the receptors is a human donor in good health.

This clonotype was counted a few times. The gene calls are TRBV6-5 and TRBJ1-5; D call uncertain. CDR3 length: 14 amino acids. With 2 bases removed from V and 5 bases from J, the gap between germline ends came to 10 bases. Germline V gene sequence: CDR1 MNHEY, CDR2 SVGAGI. The CDR3 reads CASSYGEGDQPQHF. In DNA form, the CDR3 reads TGTGCCAGCAGTTACGGTGAGGGCGATCAGCCCCAGCATTTT.

This sequence joins TRBV7-9 and TRBJ2-1; TRBD2 matches at 9 bases. V lost 5 bases to trimming and J lost 4 bases; unmatched junction nucleotides: 18. This CDR3 has 19 amino acids. Germline CDR1 is SEHNR and CDR2 is FQNEAQ (reference sequence). The DNA of the CDR3 is TGTGCCAGCAGCCACCCAAACAGGAACGCGGGGGGGCCTTACAATGAGCAGTTCTTC. As protein: CASSHPNRNAGGPYNEQFF. Based on the CDR3 plus reference TRBV7-9 and TRBJ2-1, the full variable domain is DTGVSQNPRHKITKRGQNVTFRCDPISEHNRLYWYRQTLGQGPEFLTYFQNEAQLEKSRLLSDRFSAERPKGSFSTLEIQRTEQGDSAMYLCASSHPNRNAGGPYNEQFFGPGTRLTVL.